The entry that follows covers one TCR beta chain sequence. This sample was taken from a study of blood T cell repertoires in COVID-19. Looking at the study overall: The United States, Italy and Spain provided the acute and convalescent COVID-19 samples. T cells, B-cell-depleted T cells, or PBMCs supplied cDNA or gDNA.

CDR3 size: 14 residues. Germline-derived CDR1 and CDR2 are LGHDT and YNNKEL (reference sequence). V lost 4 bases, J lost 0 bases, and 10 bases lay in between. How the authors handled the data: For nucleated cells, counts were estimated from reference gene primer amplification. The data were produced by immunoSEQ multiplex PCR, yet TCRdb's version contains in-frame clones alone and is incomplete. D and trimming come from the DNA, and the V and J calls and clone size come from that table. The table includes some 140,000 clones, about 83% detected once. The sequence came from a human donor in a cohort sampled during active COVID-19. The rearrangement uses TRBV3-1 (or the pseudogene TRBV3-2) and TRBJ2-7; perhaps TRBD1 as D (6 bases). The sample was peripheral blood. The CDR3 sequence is CASSRTGFSYEQYF. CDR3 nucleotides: TGTGCCAGCAGCCGAACAGGGTTCTCCTACGAGCAGTACTTC.